This T cell receptor beta chain was documented in a study of T cell responses to AZD1222 COVID-19 vaccine. General observations from the study: Possibly, clonal diversity was underestimated; donors were largely white British and included more females. Spike regions recognized by vaccine-associated CD4 TCRs spanned the protein, led by 160-218 and 743-854. When two AZD1222 doses had been given, Spike-specific TCR breadth and depth rose.

Pooling of second doses given at about 4 or about 12 weeks was done. The CDR3 runs 16 residues. Trimming removed 0 bases at V and 2 bases at J, with 13 bases between. In germline, CDR1 is KGHSH, CDR2 LQKENI. The repertoire was sequenced with immunoSEQ multiplex PCR; TCRdb's copy has only in-frame clones and lacks some. There are 100,000 to 150,000 clones in the sample; just over 90% occur only once, and 5% lies in the top ten. As concerns this clone: The target antigen is unknown.

This chain connects TRBV18 to TRBJ2-5, with a possible D match to TRBD1 (6 bases). This specimen was peripheral blood, taken 28 days after the second AZD1222 dose. The clonotype originates from an adult who received the AZD1222 COVID-19 vaccine. CDR3 residues: CASSPPTGRTQETQYF. CDR3 DNA: TGTGCCAGCTCACCACCGACAGGCCGCACACAAGAGACCCAGTACTTC. The variable domain in full, with the rest retrieved from reference TRBV18 and TRBJ2-5, is NAGVMQNPRHLVRRRGQEARLRCSPMKGHSHVYWYRQLPEEGLKFMVYLQKENIIDESGMPKERFSAEFPKEGPSILRIQQVVRGDSAAYFCASSPPTGRTQETQYFGPGTRLLVL.